A single sample gave rise to the 3 T cell receptor beta chains below, sequenced in a study of regulatory T cells in long-lasting Graves disease. Time point defined: newly diagnosed GD, antithyroid drugs for less than 3 months. Extracted RNA from PBMCs served as the source of the TCR library. CDR3-region Arm-PCR and iRepertoire HTBI primers produced the TCR beta libraries. TCRdb analysed the multiplex PCR reads with MiXCR anew, one entry per CDR3 protein. In the table there are some 410,000 distinct CDR3 sequences, about a sixth of which are singletons. This same sample was also part of a study on T cells in Graves' hyperthyroidism and ophthalmopathy.

The starting material was peripheral blood mononuclear cells (PBMCs), obtained at new diagnosis, from a patient treated with antithyroid drugs. Every receptor here comes from a woman aged 25 to 45 with Graves disease.

The table lists this clonotype with a few counts. V gene TRBV28 combines with J gene TRBJ2-2; D possibly corresponds to TRBD1 (6 bases). Per the germline V gene, CDR1 is MDHEN and CDR2 is SYDVKM. The CDR3 length is 15 residues. The V end lost 0 bases, the J end lost 6 bases, and 11 bases lay between the germline ends. The CDR3 is CASSLWGHWPGELFF. Written as DNA, the CDR3 is TGTGCCAGCAGTTTATGGGGACACTGGCCCGGGGAGCTGTTTTTT.

Remarks on this clonotype: A single base separates this from a much larger clone, so it may be a read error. This is likely a read error, given that the CDR3 carries no conserved phenylalanine or tryptophan at its end. The DNA for the CDR3 is TGTGCCAGCAGCGTACAGGGGGCGATGAGTGGCTACACCCTC. This sequence encodes CASSVQGAMSGYTL. This chain joins TRBV7-9 and TRBJ1-2, with TRBD1 identical over 9 bases. Germline trimming cut 5 bases from V and 7 bases from J; bases unmatched to any gene: 8. The V gene's germline CDR1 is SEHNR and CDR2 FQNEAQ (reference sequence). The CDR3 consists of 14 residues.

This clonotype was counted many times. This chain links TRBV30 with TRBJ2-5; D is uncertain. The V gene lost 2 bases and the J gene lost 0 bases, with 7 bases spanning the gap. Per the germline V gene, CDR1 is GTSNPN and CDR2 is SVGIG (reference sequence). CDR3 length: 13 residues. The CDR3 sequence: CAWSLGNQETQYF. As DNA, the CDR3 is TGTGCCTGGAGTTTAGGAAACCAAGAGACCCAGTACTTC.